This T cell receptor beta chain stems from a study of cytomegalovirus exposure and HLA in healthy donors. General study points: Earlier findings revealed that most TCR beta V segments proved productive either about 87% or about 30% of the time. Researchers catalogued around 150 TCR beta chains as cytomegalovirus-associated.

Per germline, CDR1 MNHNY and CDR2 SVGAGI (reference sequence). The CDR3 is 12 amino acids. The ends lost 5 bases at V and 6 bases at J; junction bases unmatched: 1. Points on this clone: The antigen is not known.

This PCR relied on a set of 60 Vbeta primers and 13 Jbeta primers. Only in-frame clones appear in the TCRdb table, and some are missing; sequencing was by immunoSEQ multiplex PCR. The sample consists of about 130,000 clones, 70% to 85% of them appearing once. What was sequenced was PBMCs. The clonotype comes from a middle-aged man in good health and CMV-seropositive. The genes are TRBV6-6 and TRBJ2-7; TRBD1 aligns across 10 bases. CDR3 loop: CASSRQGAEQYF. The CDR3 coding sequence is TGTGCCAGCAGTCGACAGGGGGCCGAGCAGTACTTC.